This TCR beta chain was documented in a study of Graves' ophthalmopathy and Graves' hyperthyroidism. Where ophthalmopathy was present, donors had moderate-to-severe activity, CAS ≥3, NOSPECS ≥4 and duration under 3 months. Germline V CDR1 and CDR2: ENHRY, SYGVKD. V shed 5 bases and J shed 3 bases, with 19 bases lying between them. This CDR3 spans 16 amino acids. RNA transcripts yielded amplified TCR beta CDR3 regions. Second-round multiplex PCR came after a first-round RT-PCR that employed HTBI primers. Via MiXCR, TCRdb re-called the multiplex PCR reads, giving one row per CDR3 protein. The data hold almost 750,000 distinct CDR3 sequences, with about 44% observed a single time.

The chain employs TRBV10-3 and TRBJ1-2; tentative D call: TRBD1 (6 bases). The specimen was peripheral blood. The clonotype originates from an adult man with Graves' ophthalmopathy. The CDR3 region has the DNA TGTGCCATCAGTTACAAGGGGGGCGGCAGCCACTATGGCTACACCTTC. The encoded protein is CAISYKGGGSHYGYTF.